Detailed here is one T cell receptor (beta chain). The antigen is unknown. This CDR3 is 12 amino acids long. Germline values: CDR1 SGHNT, CDR2 YYREEE (reference sequence). Trimming removed 4 bases at V and 6 bases at J, with 7 bases between. Sequenced by immunoSEQ multiplex PCR; TCRdb stores in-frame clones only, minus some. The table records over 800,000 clones, 80% to 95% of them present only once. Naive CD8 cells comprised CD45RO-negative, CCR7-positively selected cells, excluding terminally differentiated effector memory CD45RA+ cells. This entry belongs to a study of shared clonotypes between healthy human individuals. The overall study: Researchers assigned three CD4 naive, three CD4 memory, two CD8 naive and one CD8 memory plate to each donor.

Study results and limitations: Sequencing depth was a factor that was expected to affect clonotype sharing among donors. Large sequencing depth failed to make sorted-subset sequencing complete, rarefaction showed.

This chain joins TRBV5-4 and TRBJ2-2; no firm D call. Sequences were obtained from naive CD8+ T cells sorted from blood. The source is a man younger than 45 in good health. This chain's CDR3 is CASSQSAGELFF. CDR3 nucleotides: TGTGCCAGCAGCCAAAGCGCCGGGGAGCTGTTTTTT.